This T cell receptor (beta chain) comes out of a study of T cells in Graves' hyperthyroidism and ophthalmopathy. As for the study in general: Sampling of peripheral blood happened at initial diagnosis, prior to any treatment.

This clonotype occurred a few times. Germline-derived CDR1 and CDR2 are SGDLS and YYNGEE. V shed 0 bases, J shed 3 bases, and the junction held 7 bases outside the gene matches. This CDR3 has 16 amino acids. Sampled blood dates from first hyperthyroidism diagnosis, and it precedes any ophthalmopathy symptoms. PBMCs were derived from roughly 10 ml fresh peripheral blood. Template material for amplifying TCR beta CDR3 regions consisted of RNA transcripts. During a first-round RT-PCR of the TCR CDR3, the HTBI primer set was used. TCRdb re-called the multiplex PCR reads through MiXCR, storing one row per CDR3 protein. This sample has approximately 620,000 distinct CDR3 sequences, with about 14% found just once.

The specimen sequenced was blood. The J gene is TRBJ2-7, the V gene TRBV9; 9 bases are a match to TRBD2. This clonotype was obtained from a woman aged 25-40 years with Graves' hyperthyroidism that later progressed to Graves' ophthalmopathy. DNA for the CDR3: TGTGCCAGCAGCGTAGGTGGTAGCGGGAGTATCTACGAGCAGTACTTC. This gives the protein CASSVGGSGSIYEQYF.